The clone carrying this T cell receptor beta chain was seen at least ten times. Its cognate antigen is unknown. From the second PCR step, alpha and beta chains were amplified apart. Four subsets defined by CD45RA and CD27 were sorted after CD3, CD4, CD8 and live/dead staining. Sorting gates: effector memory CD45RA-CD27-, EMRA CD45RA+CD27-. This sample is drawn from a study of naive and memory T cell subsets. The V and J ends lost 5 bases and 8 bases, in that order; junction bases with no gene match: 9. CDR3 length: 16 residues. CDR1 and CDR2 (germline): LNHDA, SQIVND (reference sequence). The beta constant-region primer was an equimolar mix of two oligonucleotides covering TRBC1 and TRBC2. In TCRdb, the UMI-ligation and nested PCR reads were re-called with MiXCR into one record per CDR3 protein. The profile shows about 4,200 distinct CDR3 sequences, 7.2% of them singletons. Findings of the study overall: The power law exponent of TCR abundance differed between naive and memory cells.

This TCR derives from a human donor in good health. Sequencing was done on a sample of CD4+ TEMRA cells from blood. The subset here: effector memory re-expressing CD45RA, CD45RA+ CD27-. The chain links TRBV19 to TRBJ2-1; the match to TRBD2 covers 13 bases. This CDR3 reads CASSDPGTSGIYEQFF. In DNA, the CDR3 is TGTGCCAGTAGTGACCCCGGGACTAGCGGGATCTATGAGCAGTTCTTC.